What follows describes a single T cell receptor (beta chain). The data were taken from a study of CD8 T cells in ankylosing spondylitis. Libraries of TCR beta came from quantitative 5'-RACE with molecular barcodes. TCRdb passed the 5' RACE reads through MiXCR, listing each CDR3 protein once. This table holds 210,000 or so distinct CDR3 sequences, 8% to 10% found once. Between the trimmed V and J ends, which lost 4 bases and 9 bases, there was a span of 16 bases. This CDR3 is 14 amino acids long. Looked up from germline, CDR1 is SNHLY and CDR2 is FYNNEI. The V and J genes are TRBV2 and TRBJ2-1, with D possibly being TRBD2 (5 bases). The TCR sequence derives from a female donor with ankylosing spondylitis or in good health (not recorded which). Specimen: blood, either unsorted or a sorted T cell fraction (not recorded which). The CDR3 DNA is TGTGCCAGCAGTGGTGAGGGTAGCGCACGTGAGCAGTTCTTC. Translating gives CASSGEGSAREQFF.